This T cell receptor (beta chain) was sequenced for a study of cytomegalovirus exposure and HLA in healthy donors. Across the study: The same platform was used for the roughly 120 validation repertoires as for the 666 first-cohort repertoires, as reported in a later analysis.

This CDR3 has 15 amino acids. The J segment lost 3 bases and the V segment lost 7 bases, leaving 8 bases of the junction unmatched. The germline CDR1 and CDR2 sequences are SGHRS and YFSETQ. This table comes from immunoSEQ multiplex PCR, and its TCRdb copy is limited to in-frame clones, with some not included. The sample contains 150,000 or so clones, around 88% of which appear only once. As regards this clone: The antigen is not known.

Study-wide results and limits: Investigators reported over 150 TCR beta chains as tied to cytomegalovirus. Most TCR sequences showed up rarely, but some public TCRs showed up in many donors. The tendency of first-cohort TCR clusters to co-occur in the 120 or so validation repertoires was the finding of a later analysis.

The sequenced material came from PBMCs. V and J are TRBV5-1 and TRBJ2-2; 8 bases match TRBD1. This receptor was identified in a man younger than 35 in good health and CMV-seropositive. This chain's CDR3 is CASADKQGDTGELFF. The CDR3, as DNA: TGCGCCAGCGCGGATAAACAGGGGGACACCGGGGAGCTGTTTTTT.